A single sample gave rise to the 16 T cell receptor beta chains below, sequenced in a study of blood T cell repertoires in COVID-19. Sequencing was performed with immunoSEQ multiplex PCR; in TCRdb, only in-frame clones are kept and a portion is missing. The sample includes about 440,000 clones, about 91% seen only once; the top ten take around 12%. The source material was peripheral blood. The receptors were sampled from a woman in her forties or fifties with COVID-19, enrolled during active disease.

In this sample, this clone turned up once. CDR3 DNA sequence: TGCGCCAGCAGCCGGGACAGGGCTATTGTGAGCAATCAGCCCCAGCATTTT. Residues: CASSRDRAIVSNQPQHF. The V gene is TRBV23-1, the J gene TRBJ1-5; 9 nucleotides agree with TRBD1. TRBV23-1 is an open reading frame, and its role is uncertain. The J segment lost 1 base and the V segment lost 6 bases, leaving 10 bases of the junction unmatched. The CDR3 has 17 residues.

The chain joins TRBV7-2 to TRBJ1-6, with D possibly matching TRBD1 (6 bases). The ends were cut back, 5 bases at V and 9 bases at J, with 17 bases in the middle. Germline loops: CDR1 SGHTA, CDR2 FQGNSA. The CDR3 extends over 15 amino acids. CDR3 in DNA: TGTGCCAGCAGCCTCCGAGGGCAGGGGAGTTCACCCCTCCACTTT. Its protein is CASSLRGQGSSPLHF.

The rearrangement joins TRBV12-3 or TRBV12-4 to TRBJ1-1; D possibly corresponds to TRBD1 (6 bases). This CDR3 is 13 amino acids long. The V end was cut by 7 bases, the J end by 5 bases, with 14 bases between. The CDR3 loop is CASTPRGGTEAFF. The CDR3 nucleotides read TGTGCCAGCACACCTCGAGGGGGTACTGAAGCTTTCTTT.

This clone was counted a single time. The chain is built from TRBV30 and TRBJ2-7; 8 nucleotides line up with TRBD1. The germline V gene encodes CDR1 GTSNPN and CDR2 SVGIG (reference sequence). The CDR3 covers 12 residues. The V gene end was trimmed by 5 bases and the J gene end by 2 bases; junction bases not matched to a gene: 2. The CDR3 coding sequence is TGTGCCTGGGCGACAGGGGCCTACGAGCAGTACTTC. This codes for CAWATGAYEQYF.

Here the CDR3 reads CAGRQGRGQPQHF. CDR3 DNA: TGTGCCGGACGACAGGGGAGAGGGCAGCCCCAGCATTTT. The J gene is TRBJ1-5, the V gene TRBV2; 8 nucleotides line up with TRBD1. The germline gives CDR1 SNHLY, CDR2 FYNNEI. V lost 11 bases to trimming and J lost 7 bases; unmatched junction nucleotides: 10. This CDR3 is built from 13 residues.

This clone has a single count. The chain carries TRBV5-1 and TRBJ1-2; D is unresolved. The germline gives CDR1 SGHRS, CDR2 YFSETQ. Deletions cut 2 bases from V and 6 bases from J, with 11 bases between. The CDR3 contains 13 residues. The CDR3 spells CASSLAALDGYTF. The CDR3 DNA reads TGCGCCAGCAGCTTAGCCGCCCTTGATGGCTACACCTTC.

V and J are TRBV4-2 and TRBJ2-3; TRBD2 might be the D (6 bases). This CDR3 has 16 residues. Trimming pared 3 bases from V and 5 bases from J, leaving 18 bases between. From germline, CDR1 is LGHNA and CDR2 YNFKEQ. In DNA form, the CDR3 reads TGTGCCAGCAGCCATCAATATTACGGGGGAAGAGATACGCAGTATTTT. The encoded protein is CASSHQYYGGRDTQYF.

As for this clone: In the same sample, other DNA sequences code for this CDR3. The gene calls are TRBV29-1 and TRBJ1-1; a weak D match, TRBD1 (5 bases). Germline assignment: CDR1 SQVTM and CDR2 ANQGSEA. The CDR3 has 11 amino acids. In DNA, the CDR3 is TGCAGTGGAGGGACGAACACTGAAGCTTTCTTT. The encoded protein is CSGGTNTEAFF. The full variable domain, its missing parts supplied by reference TRBV29-1 and TRBJ1-1, is SAVISQKPSRDICQRGTSLTIQCQVDSQVTMMFWYRQQPGQSLTLIATANQGSEATYESGFVIDKFPISRPNLTFSTLTVSNMSPEDSSIYLCSGGTNTEAFFGQGTRLTVV.

The chain is built from TRBV5-1 and TRBJ1-1, with 10 bases aligning to TRBD1. This CDR3 has 16 amino acids. V lost 1 base to trimming and J lost 4 bases; unmatched junction nucleotides: 7. Germline CDR1 is SGHRS and CDR2 is YFSETQ. The CDR3 is CASSLRQGARSTEAFF. In nucleotides, the CDR3 is TGCGCCAGCAGCTTGAGACAGGGGGCTCGGAGCACTGAAGCTTTCTTT.

The chain joins TRBV4-2 to TRBJ1-1, with 9 bases aligning to TRBD1. The CDR3 has 15 residues. Germline V gives CDR1 LGHNA, CDR2 YNFKEQ. Trimming cost V 4 bases and J 4 bases; bases outside gene matches: 7. Here the CDR3 reads CASSRGQGMGTEAFF. The CDR3 nucleotides are TGTGCCAGCAGCCGAGGACAGGGGATGGGCACTGAAGCTTTCTTT.

The table lists this clone with a few counts. V is TRBV5-1 and J is TRBJ2-7; TRBD1 might be the D (6 bases). Germline CDR1 is SGHRS and CDR2 is YFSETQ. With 6 bases removed from V and 1 base from J, the gap between germline ends came to 11 bases. CDR3 length: 13 amino acids. The CDR3 DNA is TGCGCCAGCACCTGGGACAATTCCTACGAGCAGTACTTC. Protein: CASTWDNSYEQYF. Full variable domain (remainder filled in from reference TRBV5-1 and TRBJ2-7): KAGVTQTPRYLIKTRGQQVTLSCSPISGHRSVSWYQQTPGQGLQFLFEYFSETQRNKGNFPGRFSGRQFSNSRSEMNVSTLELGDSALYLCASTWDNSYEQYFGPGTRLTVT.

The chain is built from TRBV18 and TRBJ1-1; perhaps TRBD1 as D (5 bases). V dropped 2 bases and J dropped 7 bases, with 20 bases sitting between them. Germline-derived CDR1 and CDR2 are KGHSH and LQKENI. The CDR3 length is 16 residues. The CDR3 protein is CASSPGPTDNTDEAFF. As DNA, the CDR3 is TGTGCCAGCTCACCAGGCCCGACAGACAACACTGATGAAGCTTTCTTT.

V and J are TRBV2 and TRBJ1-5; D gene ambiguous. This CDR3 contains 13 residues. In germline, CDR1 is SNHLY, CDR2 FYNNEI. V lost 6 bases and J 5 bases, leaving 11 bases between the germline ends. The CDR3 coding sequence is TGTGCCAGCAGGGCTGTTGCTGATCAGCCCCAGCATTTT. It encodes CASRAVADQPQHF.

The V gene is TRBV4-2, the J gene TRBJ2-7, with D unresolved. Germline lookup yields CDR1 LGHNA and CDR2 YNFKEQ. This CDR3 contains 14 residues. Trimming stripped 1 base from V and 2 bases from J, with 9 bases between. The CDR3 DNA sequence: TGTGCCAGCAGCCAAGTTCGCACAGCCTACGAGCAGTACTTC. It translates to CASSQVRTAYEQYF.

The V and J genes are TRBV2 and TRBJ2-1; TRBD2 agrees at 9 bases. Trimming cost V 6 bases and J 10 bases; bases outside gene matches: 13. The CDR3 is 15 residues long. The germline CDR1 and CDR2 sequences are SNHLY and FYNNEI. The CDR3 region is CASSDGGLARPEQFF. CDR3 DNA sequence: TGTGCCAGCAGCGACGGAGGACTAGCGCGTCCAGAGCAGTTCTTC.

The V and J genes are TRBV5-4 and TRBJ2-7; 7 positions agree with TRBD1. Unmatched junction bases numbered 9, after V lost 4 bases and J lost 2 bases. The CDR3 has 15 residues. Germline values: CDR1 SGHNT, CDR2 YYREEE (reference sequence). The CDR3 sequence: CASSRGQGGPYEQYF. The CDR3, as DNA: TGTGCCAGCAGCCGGGGCCAAGGGGGCCCCTACGAGCAGTACTTC.